This T cell receptor beta chain was profiled in a study of T cell repertoires in cytomegalovirus infection. Study information: Indications came from public TCR beta signatures; they pointed to CMV infection and to a matching HLA type. Findings and caveats of the study: Predominance within the ex vivo response was attributable to HLA-C-restricted CMV-specific TCR beta clonotypes.

With respect to this clonotype: What it recognizes is unknown. This sequence may be a read error, since a much larger clone differs from it by one base.

TCRdb re-called the reads through MiXCR, storing one row per CDR3 protein. The table shows roughly 600,000 distinct CDR3 sequences, with approximately 24% occurring only once. The CDR3 has 17 residues. The ends lost 0 bases at V and 8 bases at J; junction bases unmatched: 13. The germline CDR1 and CDR2 sequences are MNHNY and SVGAGI (reference sequence). This sequence was found in a human donor in good health (CMV status not recorded). Some clones in this sample may be carry-over from other donors' samples. Sample: CD8+ T cells from PBMCs. The V and J genes are TRBV6-6 and TRBJ2-1; 7 positions match TRBD2. CDR3 DNA sequence: TGTGCCAGCAGTTACTCGACAACTAGCGAGGGTCACGATGAGCAGTTCTTC. Its translation: CASSYSTTSEGHDEQFF.